This T cell receptor beta chain is drawn from a study of shared clonotypes between healthy human individuals. Concerning this clone itself: Antigen unknown.

Findings and limits, study-wide: An expected dependence of interdonor clonotype sharing on sequencing depth was noted.

Produced via immunoSEQ multiplex PCR; TCRdb's table is partial and in-frame only. The data contain fewer than 850,000 clones, about nine tenths of them seen just once; the ten biggest clones take up 30% to 40%. CDR1 is MDHEN and CDR2 is SYDVKM in the germline V gene. The CDR3 totals 15 residues. V lost 4 bases to trimming and J lost 3 bases, with 16 bases between them. The specimen was memory CD8+ T cells from PBMCs. As for subset: CD45RO+ cells pooled with CCR7-negative TemRA cells. This receptor was taken from a man aged 18 to 30 in good health. Some clones in this sample may be carry-over from other donors' samples. The chain joins TRBV28 to TRBJ2-7; D perhaps matches TRBD1 (6 bases). The CDR3 coding sequence is TGTGCCAGCAGTTGGGTGAGACAGGCCATCTACGAGCAGTACTTC. Translation gives CASSWVRQAIYEQYF.